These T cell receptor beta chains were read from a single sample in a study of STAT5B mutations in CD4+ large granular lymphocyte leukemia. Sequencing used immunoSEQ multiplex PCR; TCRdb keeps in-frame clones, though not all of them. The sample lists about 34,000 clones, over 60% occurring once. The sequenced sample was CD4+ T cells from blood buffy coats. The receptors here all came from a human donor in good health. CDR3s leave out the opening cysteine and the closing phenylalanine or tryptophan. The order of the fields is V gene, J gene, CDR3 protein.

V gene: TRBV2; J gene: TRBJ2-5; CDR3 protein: ASSPRTGNQETQY
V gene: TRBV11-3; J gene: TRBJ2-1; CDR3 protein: ASSLDGGQGGDEQF
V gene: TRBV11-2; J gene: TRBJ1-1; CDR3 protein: ASSPWGGQGATEAF
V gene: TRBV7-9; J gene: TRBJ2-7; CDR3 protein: ASSLSSGGTYEQY
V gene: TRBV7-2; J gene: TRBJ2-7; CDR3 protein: ASSLGQNYEQY
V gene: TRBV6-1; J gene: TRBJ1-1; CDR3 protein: ASSQDGFSTEAF
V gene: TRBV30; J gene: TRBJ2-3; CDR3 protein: AWSAVLGADTQY
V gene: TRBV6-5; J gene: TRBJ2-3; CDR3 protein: ASSFWGGSSTDTQY
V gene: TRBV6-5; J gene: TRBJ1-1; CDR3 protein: ATRAGEAF
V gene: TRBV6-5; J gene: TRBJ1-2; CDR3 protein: ASSYGVGYT